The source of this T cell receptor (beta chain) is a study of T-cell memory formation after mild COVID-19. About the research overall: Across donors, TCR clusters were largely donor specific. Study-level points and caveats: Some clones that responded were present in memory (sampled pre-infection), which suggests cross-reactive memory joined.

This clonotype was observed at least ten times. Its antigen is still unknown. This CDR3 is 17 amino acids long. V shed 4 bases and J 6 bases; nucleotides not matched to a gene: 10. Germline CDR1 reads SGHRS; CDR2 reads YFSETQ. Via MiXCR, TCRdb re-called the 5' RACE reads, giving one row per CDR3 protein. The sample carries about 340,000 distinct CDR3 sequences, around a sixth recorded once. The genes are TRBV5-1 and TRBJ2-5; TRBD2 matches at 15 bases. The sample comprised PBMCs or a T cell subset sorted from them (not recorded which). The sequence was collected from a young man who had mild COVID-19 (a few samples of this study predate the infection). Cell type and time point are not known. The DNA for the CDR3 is TGCGCCAGCAGCCACCTCCCCGGGACTAGCGGGGGGAAGACCCAGTACTTC. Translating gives CASSHLPGTSGGKTQYF.